This T cell receptor (beta chain) was obtained from a study of early T cells in non-severe SARS-CoV-2 infection. This clonotype has a count of ten or more. V lost 6 bases, J lost 1 base, and 15 bases lay in between. CDR3 length equals 15 residues. Unique molecular identifiers were attached to individual cDNA molecules. TCRdb redid the calling of the 5' RACE reads with MiXCR, one entry per CDR3 protein. The data contain fewer than 50,000 distinct CDR3 sequences, around 5.7% of them singletons. The sequence came from an adult who was a healthcare worker with PCR-confirmed SARS-CoV-2 infection or an uninfected control (not recorded which). The sequenced sample consisted of whole blood. This chain uses TRBV12-3 or TRBV12-4 with TRBJ1-2, with D unclear. CDR3 residues: CASSFNPGINYGYTF. CDR3 DNA sequence: TGTGCCAGCAGCTTTAACCCCGGAATTAACTATGGCTACACCTTC.